This TCR beta chain stems from a study of shared clonotypes between healthy human individuals. To note about this clone: Its antigen is undetermined.

Libraries were prepared by immunoSEQ multiplex PCR; TCRdb keeps only in-frame clonotypes and omits some of them. The repertoire consists of roughly 1 million clones, with 65% to 80% occurring once and the leading ten covering 1.4%. The study, taken as a whole, reports: When naive CD4 clonotypes were compared across a few donors, approximately 5% were shared.

This receptor was taken from a man aged 18 to 29 in good health. Sequencing was done on a sample of memory CD4+ T cells sorted from blood. Subset: CD45RA-negative fraction.

The CDR3 reads CAWSLGTSPLHF. CDR3 DNA sequence: TGTGCCTGGAGTCTGGGGACTTCACCCCTCCACTTT. V and J are TRBV30 and TRBJ1-6; TRBD1 might be the D (5 bases). The CDR3 loop spans 12 amino acids. V gave up 2 bases and J gave up 9 bases, with 8 bases separating them. Germline values: CDR1 GTSNPN, CDR2 SVGIG (reference sequence).